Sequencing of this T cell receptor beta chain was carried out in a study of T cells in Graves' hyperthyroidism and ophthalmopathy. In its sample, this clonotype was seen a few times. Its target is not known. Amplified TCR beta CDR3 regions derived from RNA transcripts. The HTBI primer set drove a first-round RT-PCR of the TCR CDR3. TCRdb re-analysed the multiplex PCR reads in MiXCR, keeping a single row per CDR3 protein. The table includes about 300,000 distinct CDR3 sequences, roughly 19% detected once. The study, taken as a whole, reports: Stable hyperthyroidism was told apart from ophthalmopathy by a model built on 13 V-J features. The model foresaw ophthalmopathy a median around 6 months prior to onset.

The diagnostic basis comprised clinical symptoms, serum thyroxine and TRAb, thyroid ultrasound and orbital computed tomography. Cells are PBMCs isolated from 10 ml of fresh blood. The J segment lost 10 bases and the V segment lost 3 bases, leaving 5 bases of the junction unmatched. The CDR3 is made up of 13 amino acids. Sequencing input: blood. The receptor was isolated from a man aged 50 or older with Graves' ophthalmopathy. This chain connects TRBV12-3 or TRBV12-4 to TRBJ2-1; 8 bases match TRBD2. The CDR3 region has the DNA TGTGCCAGCAGTTTTGGACTAGCAAGGGAGCAGTTCTTC. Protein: CASSFGLAREQFF.